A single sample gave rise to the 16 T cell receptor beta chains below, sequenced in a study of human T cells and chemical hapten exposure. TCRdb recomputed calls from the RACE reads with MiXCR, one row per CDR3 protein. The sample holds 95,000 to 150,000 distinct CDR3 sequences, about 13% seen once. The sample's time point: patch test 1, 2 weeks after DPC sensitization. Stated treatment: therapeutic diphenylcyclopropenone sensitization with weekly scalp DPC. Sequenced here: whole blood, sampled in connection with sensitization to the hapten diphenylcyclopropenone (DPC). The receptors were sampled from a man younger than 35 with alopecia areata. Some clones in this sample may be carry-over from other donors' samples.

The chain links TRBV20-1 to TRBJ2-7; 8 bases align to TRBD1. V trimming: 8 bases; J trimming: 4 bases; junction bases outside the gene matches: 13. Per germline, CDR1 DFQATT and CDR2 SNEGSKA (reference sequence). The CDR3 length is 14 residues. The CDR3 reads CSLLVRQGHYEQYF. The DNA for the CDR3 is TGCAGTCTACTTGTGAGACAGGGGCATTACGAGCAGTACTTC.

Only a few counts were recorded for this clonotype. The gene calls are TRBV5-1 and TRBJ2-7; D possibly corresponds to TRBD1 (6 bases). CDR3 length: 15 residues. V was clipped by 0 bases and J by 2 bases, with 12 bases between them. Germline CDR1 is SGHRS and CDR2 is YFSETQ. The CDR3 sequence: CASSLDAGATYEQYF. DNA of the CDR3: TGCGCCAGCAGCTTGGATGCAGGGGCGACCTACGAGCAGTACTTC.

CDR3 in DNA: TGTGCCAGCAGTTACTCAGCGGGTTCTGGGGCCAACGTCCTGACTTTC. Protein product: CASSYSAGSGANVLTF. J is TRBJ2-6 and V is TRBV6-5, with D possibly TRBD2 on 6 matching bases. Germline CDR1 reads MNHEY; CDR2 reads SVGAGI. The CDR3 sequence is 16 residues long. Trimming removed 0 bases from V and 1 base from J, with 7 bases in between.

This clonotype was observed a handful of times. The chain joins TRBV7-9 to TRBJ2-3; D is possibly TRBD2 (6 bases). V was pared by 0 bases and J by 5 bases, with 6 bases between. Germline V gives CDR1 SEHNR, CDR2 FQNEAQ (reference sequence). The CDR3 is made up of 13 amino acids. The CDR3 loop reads CASSLARGDTQYF. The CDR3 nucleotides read TGTGCCAGCAGCTTAGCGCGGGGAGATACGCAGTATTTT. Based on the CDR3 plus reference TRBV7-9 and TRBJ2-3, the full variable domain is DTGVSQNPRHKITKRGQNVTFRCDPISEHNRLYWYRQTLGQGPEFLTYFQNEAQLEKSRLLSDRFSAERPKGSFSTLEIQRTEQGDSAMYLCASSLARGDTQYFGPGTRLTVL.

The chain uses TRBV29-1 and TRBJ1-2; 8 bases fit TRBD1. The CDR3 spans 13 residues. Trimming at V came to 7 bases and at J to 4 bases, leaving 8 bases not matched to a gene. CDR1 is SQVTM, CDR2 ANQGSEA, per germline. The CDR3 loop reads CSGGTGNLYGYTF. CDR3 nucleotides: TGCAGCGGAGGGACAGGCAACCTCTATGGCTACACCTTC.

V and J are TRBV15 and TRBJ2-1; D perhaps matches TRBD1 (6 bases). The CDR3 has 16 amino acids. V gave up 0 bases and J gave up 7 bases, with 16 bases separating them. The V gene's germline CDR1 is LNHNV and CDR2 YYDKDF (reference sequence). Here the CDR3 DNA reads TGTGCCACCAGCAGAGATCACTTACAGGGTCGAAATGAGCAGTTCTTC. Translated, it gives CATSRDHLQGRNEQFF.

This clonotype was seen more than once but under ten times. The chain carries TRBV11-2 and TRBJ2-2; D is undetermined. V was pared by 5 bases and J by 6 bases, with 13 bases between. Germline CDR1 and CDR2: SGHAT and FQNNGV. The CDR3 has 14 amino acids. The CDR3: CASSLLPGAGELFF. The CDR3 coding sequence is TGTGCCAGCAGCCTCCTCCCAGGAGCCGGGGAGCTGTTTTTT.

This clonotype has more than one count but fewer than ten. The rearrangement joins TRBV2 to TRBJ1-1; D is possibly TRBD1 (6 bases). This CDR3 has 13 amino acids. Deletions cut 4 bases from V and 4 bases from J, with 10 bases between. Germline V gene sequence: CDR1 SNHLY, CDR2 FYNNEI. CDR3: CASSGQVVTEAFF. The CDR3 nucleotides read TGTGCCAGCAGTGGACAGGTTGTCACTGAAGCTTTCTTT.

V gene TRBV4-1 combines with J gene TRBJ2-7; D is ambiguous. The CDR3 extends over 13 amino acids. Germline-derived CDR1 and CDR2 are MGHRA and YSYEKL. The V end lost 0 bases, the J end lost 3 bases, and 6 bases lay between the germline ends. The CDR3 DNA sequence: TGCGCCAGCAGCCAAGAAAGGAACTACGAGCAGTACGTC. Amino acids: CASSQERNYEQYV.

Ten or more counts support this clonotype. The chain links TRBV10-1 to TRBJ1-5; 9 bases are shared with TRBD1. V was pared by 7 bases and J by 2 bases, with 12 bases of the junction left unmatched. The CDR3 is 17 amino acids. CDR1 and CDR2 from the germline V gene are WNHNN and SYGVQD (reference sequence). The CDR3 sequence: CASIRDRAVGGNQPQHF. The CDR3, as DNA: TGCGCCAGCATCCGGGACAGGGCAGTGGGGGGCAATCAGCCCCAGCATTTT.

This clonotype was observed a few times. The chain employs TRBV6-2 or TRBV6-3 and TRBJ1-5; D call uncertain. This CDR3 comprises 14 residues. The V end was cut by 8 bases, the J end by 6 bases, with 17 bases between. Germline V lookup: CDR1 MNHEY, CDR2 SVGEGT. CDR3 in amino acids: CASRLGGRGQPQHF. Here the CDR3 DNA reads TGTGCCAGCCGTCTAGGAGGCCGGGGTCAGCCCCAGCATTTT.

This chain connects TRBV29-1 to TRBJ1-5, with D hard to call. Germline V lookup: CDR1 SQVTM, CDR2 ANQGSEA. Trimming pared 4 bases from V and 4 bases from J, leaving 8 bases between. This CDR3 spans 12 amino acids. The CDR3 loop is CSVGGRNQPQHF. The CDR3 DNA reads TGCAGCGTTGGCGGGCGGAATCAGCCCCAGCATTTT.

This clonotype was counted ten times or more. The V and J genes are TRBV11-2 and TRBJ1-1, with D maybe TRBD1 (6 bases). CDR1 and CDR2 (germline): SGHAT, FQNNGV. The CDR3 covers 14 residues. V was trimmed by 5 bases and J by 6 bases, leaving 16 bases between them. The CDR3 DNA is TGTGCCAGCAGCCGAGCTACAGGGTCGGCTGAAGCTTTCTTT. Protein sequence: CASSRATGSAEAFF. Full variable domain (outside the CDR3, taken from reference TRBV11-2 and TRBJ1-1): EAGVAQSPRYKIIEKRQSVAFWCNPISGHATLYWYQQILGQGPKLLIQFQNNGVVDDSQLPKDRFSAERLKGVDSTLKIQPAKLEDSAVYLCASSRATGSAEAFFGQGTRLTVV.

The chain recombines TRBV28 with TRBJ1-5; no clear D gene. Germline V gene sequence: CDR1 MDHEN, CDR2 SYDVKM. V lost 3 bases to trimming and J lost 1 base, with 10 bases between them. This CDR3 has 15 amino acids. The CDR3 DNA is TGTGCCAGCAGTTTTTCTGTGGTGAGCAATCAGCCCCAGCATTTT. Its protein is CASSFSVVSNQPQHF.

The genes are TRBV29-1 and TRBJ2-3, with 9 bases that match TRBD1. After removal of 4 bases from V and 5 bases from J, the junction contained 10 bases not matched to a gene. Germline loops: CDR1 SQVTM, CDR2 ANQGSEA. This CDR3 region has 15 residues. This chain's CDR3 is CSVGATGGLRDTQYF. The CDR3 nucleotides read TGCAGCGTTGGTGCGACAGGGGGTCTGAGAGATACGCAGTATTTT.

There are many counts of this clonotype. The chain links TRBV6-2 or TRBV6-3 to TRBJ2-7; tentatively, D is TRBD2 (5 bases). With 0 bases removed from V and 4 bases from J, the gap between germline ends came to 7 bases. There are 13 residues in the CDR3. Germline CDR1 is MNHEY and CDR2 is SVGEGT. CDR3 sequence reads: CASSYSRGYEQYF. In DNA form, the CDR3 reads TGTGCCAGCAGTTACTCCCGGGGTTACGAGCAGTACTTC.